This record looks at one TCR beta chain sequence and its context. This CDR3 region has 16 residues. Germline V lookup: CDR1 SGHAT, CDR2 FQNNGV. V trimming: 2 bases; J trimming: 2 bases; junction bases outside the gene matches: 6. The data derive from a study of blood T cell repertoires in COVID-19. Across the whole study: Sites in the United States, Italy and Spain provided acute and convalescent COVID-19 samples. The cDNA or gDNA used as material had been derived from T cells, B-cell-depleted T cells, or PBMCs.

In the original workflow: From reference gene primer amplification, estimates of nucleated cell counts were derived. Measured with immunoSEQ multiplex PCR; TCRdb has only the in-frame clones, and not every one. Clonal size and the V and J genes are those of that table, whereas D and trimming came from the DNA. The sample records about 150,000 clones, 84% being singletons. This TCR derives from a man aged 65-85 years with acute or convalescent COVID-19. The V call is TRBV11-2, the J call TRBJ2-7; 10 bases line up with TRBD1. Sequencing was done on a sample of peripheral blood. CDR3 sequence reads: CASSLTGQGRTYEQYF. The CDR3 DNA is TGTGCCAGCAGCTTAACGGGACAGGGGCGAACCTACGAGCAGTACTTC.